This T cell receptor (beta chain) was found in a study of T-cell reconstitution after alpha-beta-depleted transplantation in children (dated by TCRdb to the mid-2010s). Context from the whole study: The study quantitatively tracked T-cell immune reconstitution after TCRalphabeta/CD19-depleted allogeneic hematopoietic cell transplantation in children using TCR repertoire profiling.

Results the study describes overall, beyond this receptor: The apparently early recovery of alphabetaT-cell counts about two months after transplant reportedly depended on only several hundred rapidly expanded clones that came from non-depleted graft cells. In some patients, the high TCRbeta diversity seen at day 60 was put down to recipient T cells and intrathymic progenitors that had survived conditioning. The frequencies of hyperexpanded clones fell over the following months, and after one year, T-cell counts and TCRbeta diversity were mostly attributed to newly produced T cells.

The method was PCR. Sequencing relied on an Illumina HiSeq 2500. Molecular barcoding was employed in the preparation of TCR libraries, with unique molecular identifiers being used to normalize TCRbeta repertoire quantification. In-frame beta chains were kept once TCRdb had trimmed the public reads at Q25 with fastp and called clones with MiXCR. Entries that share a CDR3 protein sequence are merged under the most common genes and DNA. Present in this sample are about a million distinct CDR3 sequences, about 30% of which were seen just once. The biggest ten clones account for roughly 31% of the sample. This specimen's treatment or condition label, interpreted: allogeneic hematopoietic cell transplantation with graft depleted of TCRalphabeta T cells and CD19 B cells. TCRalphabeta/CD19-depleted allogeneic hematopoietic cell grafts were given to the transplant recipients, all of whom were children. According to the germline V gene, CDR1 reads SGHTA and CDR2 reads FQGTGA. The V end gives up 8 bases and the J end 5 bases, leaving 9 bases in the junction not matched to a gene. Counted from cysteine to phenylalanine, this CDR3 has 14 amino acids. The sequence is cut down to CDR3 DNA, 42 bases in frame from base 1.

This clonotype has just a few counts. It lacks a known antigen. The input lacks base qualities; no much larger clone sits a single base away. The starting material was PBMCs, mostly from graft donor cells, obtained 360 days after TCRalphabeta/CD19-depleted stem cell transplant. Rearrangement joined TRBV7-3 to TRBJ2-3, and TRBD2 aligns with 8 junction nucleotides. The clonotype comes from a boy under three years old who had a stem cell transplant for SCID, so the T cells may come from the graft donor. The nucleotides are TGTGCCAGCTCCCGGGGGGGCCTAGGAGATACGCAGTATTTT. Its translation reads: CASSRGGLGDTQYF.